Listed below are T cell receptor beta chains from one sample, sequenced in a study of shared clonotypes between healthy human individuals. Generated by immunoSEQ multiplex PCR, the TCRdb table keeps only in-frame clones and is missing some. The data contain about 600,000 clones, around 97% of them singletons. Material: naive CD4+ T cells sorted from blood. These receptors were collected from a woman in her thirties in good health. The CDR3 runs from the conserved cysteine through the conserved F or W. Fields, in order: J gene, V gene, D gene, clone size, CDR3 length, CDR3 DNA, CDR3 protein. The D gene is left open where the match is weak. Size tells how often a clone was seen (once, few, many) or the class of an expanded clone, and some rows leave it out.

J: TRBJ2-2; V: TRBV28; D: NA; size: once; length: 17; DNA: TGTGCCAGCAGTTTAACGTTGGGAGTAACGAACACCGGGGAGCTGTTTTTT; CDR3: CASSLTLGVTNTGELFF
J: TRBJ2-1; V: TRBV5-1; D: TRBD1; size: NA; length: 15; DNA: TGCGCCAGCAGCGCAACAACAGGGGTGCAGAATGAGCAGTTCTTC; CDR3: CASSATTGVQNEQFF
J: TRBJ1-5; V: TRBV11-3; D: NA; size: once; length: 19; DNA: TGTGCCAGCAGCTTAGACCCGTGGTCAGGTCCATATAGCAATCAGCCCCAGCATTTT; CDR3: CASSLDPWSGPYSNQPQHF
J: TRBJ1-2; V: TRBV28; D: NA; size: NA; length: 13; DNA: TGTGCCAGCACAGGGGAGCGGTACTATGGCTACACCTTC; CDR3: CASTGERYYGYTF
J: TRBJ2-1; V: TRBV30; D: TRBD2; size: NA; length: 13; DNA: TGTGCCTGTTCACTAGCGGGATACAATGAGCAGTTCTTC; CDR3: CACSLAGYNEQFF
J: TRBJ1-4; V: TRBV11-2; D: NA; size: few; length: 13; DNA: TGTGCCAGCAGCGTTATGCAGAGGGAAAAACTGTTTTTT; CDR3: CASSVMQREKLFF
J: TRBJ2-7; V: TRBV29-1; D: NA; size: once; length: 14; DNA: TGCAGTTGTCTTTCCCAGGAACTGTCCTACGAGCAGTACTTC; CDR3: CSCLSQELSYEQYF
J: TRBJ2-7; V: TRBV28; D: NA; size: NA; length: 15; DNA: TGTGCCAGCAGCCTCCCGACTGAGAGCTCCTACGAGCAGTACTTC; CDR3: CASSLPTESSYEQYF
J: TRBJ2-2; V: TRBV5-5; D: TRBD1; size: once; length: 14; DNA: TGTGCCAGCAGCCCACAGGGGGGCACCGGGGAGCTGTTTTTT; CDR3: CASSPQGGTGELFF
J: TRBJ1-3; V: TRBV6-1; D: NA; size: NA; length: 14; DNA: TGTGCCAGCAGTGAACGGGGAGATGGAAACACCATATATTTT; CDR3: CASSERGDGNTIYF
J: TRBJ2-7; V: TRBV2; D: TRBD2; size: NA; length: 15; DNA: TGTGCCAGCAGTGGACTAGCGGGAGGTTTGTACGAGCAGTACTTC; CDR3: CASSGLAGGLYEQYF
J: TRBJ2-3; V: TRBV30; D: TRBD2; size: NA; length: 15; DNA: TGTGCCTGGAGTGTAGGTAGCGGGAGGACAGATACGCAGTATTTT; CDR3: CAWSVGSGRTDTQYF
J: TRBJ1-5; V: TRBV28; D: TRBD1; size: NA; length: 14; DNA: TGTGCCAGCAGTCCAGGGGGGGGACATCAGCCCCAGCATTTT; CDR3: CASSPGGGHQPQHF
J: TRBJ2-3; V: TRBV7-9; D: TRBD2; size: NA; length: 16; DNA: TGTGCCAGCAGCTGGGGACTAGCGGGAGGGGCAGATACGCAGTATTTT; CDR3: CASSWGLAGGADTQYF
J: TRBJ2-5; V: TRBV2; D: TRBD2; size: NA; length: 15; DNA: TGTGCCAGCAAGAGACTAGCGGGAGTGGGGGAGACCCAGTACTTC; CDR3: CASKRLAGVGETQYF
J: TRBJ2-5; V: TRBV28; D: NA; size: NA; length: 16; DNA: TGTGCCAGCAGTTTGCTACGGGGACGGCCCCAGGGGACCCAGTACTTC; CDR3: CASSLLRGRPQGTQYF
J: TRBJ2-3; V: TRBV29-1; D: NA; size: NA; length: 15; DNA: TGCAGCGTTGGCCCACGGACAGCCGGCACAGATACGCAGTATTTT; CDR3: CSVGPRTAGTDTQYF
J: TRBJ2-2; V: TRBV2; D: NA; size: NA; length: 15; DNA: TGTGCCAGCAGTGAGGAACTATTCAACACCGGGGAGCTGTTTTTT; CDR3: CASSEELFNTGELFF
J: TRBJ1-5; V: TRBV4-1; D: NA; size: NA; length: 15; DNA: TGCGCCAGCAGCCAAGCCCGGGGAGAACATCAGCCCCAGCATTTT; CDR3: CASSQARGEHQPQHF
J: TRBJ2-3; V: TRBV14; D: NA; size: NA; length: 17; DNA: TGTGCCAGCAGCCAAGATAGCATACCGGGAAGTAGGAGGGCGCAGTATTTT; CDR3: CASSQDSIPGSRRAQYF
J: TRBJ2-6; V: TRBV28; D: NA; size: NA; length: 18; DNA: TGTGCCAGCAGTTTGGAAGGGCTTACCAGTTCTGGGGCCAACGTCCTGACTTTC; CDR3: CASSLEGLTSSGANVLTF
J: TRBJ2-7; V: TRBV11-2; D: TRBD2; size: NA; length: 17; DNA: TGTGCCAGCAGCTTTATATCGGGACTATGGGATGGGTACGAGCAGTACTTC; CDR3: CASSFISGLWDGYEQYF
J: TRBJ1-1; V: TRBV28; D: NA; size: once; length: 15; DNA: TGTGCCAGCAGGCTGGGGTCCACAGGGTCGACTGAAGCTTTCTTT; CDR3: CASRLGSTGSTEAFF
J: TRBJ2-2; V: TRBV15; D: NA; size: NA; length: 14; DNA: TGTGCCACCAGCACAGCGGACAACACCGGGGAGCTGTTTTTT; CDR3: CATSTADNTGELFF
J: TRBJ1-2; V: TRBV5-4; D: NA; size: NA; length: 14; DNA: TGTGCCAGCAGCCTACAGGGTCGCGACTATGGCTACACCTTC; CDR3: CASSLQGRDYGYTF
J: TRBJ2-2; V: TRBV4-2; D: TRBD1; size: NA; length: 17; DNA: TGTGCCAGCAGCCCAGGTCCCGGACAGGTGGTCACCGGGGAGCTGTTTTTT; CDR3: CASSPGPGQVVTGELFF
J: TRBJ1-1; V: TRBV6-1; D: NA; size: once; length: 15; DNA: TGTGCCAGTCTTAGCGGCGGAAGCATGAACACTGAAGCTTTCTTT; CDR3: CASLSGGSMNTEAFF
J: TRBJ1-2; V: TRBV11-2; D: TRBD1; size: NA; length: 12; DNA: TGTGCCAGCAGCCAAGGGACAGATGGCTACACCTTC; CDR3: CASSQGTDGYTF
J: TRBJ2-3; V: TRBV5-4; D: TRBD2; size: NA; length: 17; DNA: TGTGCCAGCAGCTTGTTAGTGCTAGCGGGAGAAGCAGATACGCAGTATTTT; CDR3: CASSLLVLAGEADTQYF
J: TRBJ2-5; V: TRBV2; D: TRBD1; size: NA; length: 12; DNA: TGTGCCACTGGACAGGGGGGAGAGACCCAGTACTTC; CDR3: CATGQGGETQYF
J: TRBJ2-7; V: TRBV19; D: TRBD1; size: NA; length: 15; DNA: TGTGCCAGTAGTTTACCCGGGACAGGGCTTTCCGAGCAGTACTTC; CDR3: CASSLPGTGLSEQYF
J: TRBJ2-1; V: TRBV9; D: NA; size: NA; length: 15; DNA: TGTGCCAGCAGCGTCGGCGGGTCTACCTACAATGAGCAGTTCTTC; CDR3: CASSVGGSTYNEQFF
J: TRBJ2-2; V: TRBV9; D: NA; size: NA; length: 15; DNA: TGTGCCAGCAGCGTAGGAGTAGTTTTCACCGGGGAGCTGTTTTTT; CDR3: CASSVGVVFTGELFF
J: TRBJ1-6; V: TRBV7-9; D: NA; size: NA; length: 16; DNA: TGTGCCAGCAGCTTAGGTCAGGGCAGAGTTAATTCACCCCTCCACTTT; CDR3: CASSLGQGRVNSPLHF
J: TRBJ2-1; V: TRBV5-1; D: TRBD2; size: NA; length: 14; DNA: TGCGCCAGCAGCACGGGACTAGCGGGAGGGGAGCAGTTCTTC; CDR3: CASSTGLAGGEQFF
J: TRBJ1-1; V: TRBV28; D: NA; size: NA; length: 12; DNA: TGTGCCAGCATTTCGGGCCCCACGGGAGCTTTCTTT; CDR3: CASISGPTGAFF
J: TRBJ2-5; V: TRBV11-2; D: TRBD1; size: NA; length: 13; DNA: TGTGCCAGCAGCCCGGGACAGAAAGAGACCCAGTACTTC; CDR3: CASSPGQKETQYF
J: TRBJ2-1; V: TRBV27; D: TRBD2; size: NA; length: 16; DNA: TGTGCCAGCAGTGTCTTACTAGCGGGAGGGCCGAGGGAGCAGTTCTTC; CDR3: CASSVLLAGGPREQFF
J: TRBJ2-5; V: TRBV5-1; D: TRBD1; size: NA; length: 15; DNA: TGCGCCAGCAGCCGACCGGACAGGGGGGAAGAGACCCAGTACTTC; CDR3: CASSRPDRGEETQYF
J: TRBJ2-5; V: TRBV19; D: NA; size: NA; length: 15; DNA: TGTGCCAGTAGCCGGGACATCCACAGTTCAGAGACCCAGTACTTC; CDR3: CASSRDIHSSETQYF
J: TRBJ2-7; V: TRBV5-1; D: TRBD2; size: NA; length: 13; DNA: TGCGCCAGCAGCTTGTCGCGGGAGTACGAGCAGTACTTC; CDR3: CASSLSREYEQYF
J: TRBJ2-1; V: TRBV2; D: TRBD1; size: NA; length: 13; DNA: TGTGCCAGCAGTGGGGACAGCATCAATGAGCAGTTCTTC; CDR3: CASSGDSINEQFF
J: TRBJ2-7; V: TRBV5-4; D: NA; size: NA; length: 14; DNA: TGTGCCAGCAGCTTGGGGACGGCAGCCTACGAGCAGTACTTC; CDR3: CASSLGTAAYEQYF
J: TRBJ2-3; V: TRBV2; D: NA; size: NA; length: 14; DNA: TGTGCCAGCAGCCAGAGGGTGTGGGCAGATACGCAGTATTTT; CDR3: CASSQRVWADTQYF
J: TRBJ2-7; V: TRBV18; D: NA; size: NA; length: 15; DNA: TGTGCCAGCTCACCAACGTGGGACAACCCCTACGAGCAGTACTTC; CDR3: CASSPTWDNPYEQYF
J: TRBJ1-2; V: TRBV28; D: NA; size: NA; length: 18; DNA: TGTGCCAGCAGTTTATACAACCCCTCTCTAGCGGGCAGGAATGGCTACACCTTC; CDR3: CASSLYNPSLAGRNGYTF